One sample yielded the 27 T cell receptor beta chains listed below, sequenced in a study of T cell responses to AZD1222 COVID-19 vaccine. Clones were read by immunoSEQ multiplex PCR, and TCRdb kept only the in-frame ones, dropping some. The sample lists about 130,000 clones, around 90% seen once, with roughly 2% in the top ten. The source material was peripheral blood, sampled on day 0 of AZD1222 vaccination. The receptors come from an adult in good health.

This clone was detected a few times. V gene TRBV4-3 combines with J gene TRBJ1-2; 7 bases are shared with TRBD1. Germline CDR1 and CDR2: LGHNA and YSLEER. CDR3 size: 16 residues. V dropped 0 bases and J dropped 3; count of bases not matched to a gene: 7. CDR3 sequence reads: CASSQEWRQGDYGYTF. The DNA of the CDR3 is TGCGCCAGCAGCCAAGAATGGAGACAGGGAGACTATGGCTACACCTTC.

CDR3 DNA sequence: TGTGCCAGCAGTTACCAGGGACAGCAAAGTTTTGGGGCCAACGTCCTGACTTTC. It encodes CASSYQGQQSFGANVLTF. This chain connects TRBV6-4 to TRBJ2-6, with 7 bases aligning to TRBD1. Germline V gives CDR1 MRHNA, CDR2 SNTAGT. J gave up 3 bases and V 5 bases, and 13 bases lay outside the gene matches. The CDR3 has 18 amino acids.

The chain links TRBV30 to TRBJ1-3, with no clear D. CDR1 is GTSNPN, CDR2 SVGIG, per germline (reference sequence). CDR3 length: 14 amino acids. V was trimmed by 0 bases and J by 4 bases, leaving 10 bases between them. CDR3 sequence: CAWSVNSQGNTIYF. CDR3 coding DNA: TGTGCCTGGAGTGTAAACAGCCAAGGAAACACCATATATTTT.

V is TRBV6-5 and J is TRBJ1-1; D is uncertain. V was clipped by 4 bases and J by 0 bases, with 6 bases between them. Germline V CDR1 and CDR2: MNHEY, SVGAGI. The CDR3 consists of 13 residues. DNA for the CDR3: TGTGCCAGCAGTTCGAACATGAACACTGAAGCTTTCTTT. Translation gives CASSSNMNTEAFF.

This clone was detected only once. CDR3 DNA: TGCGCCAGAGAGACGGATGAAGCTTTCTTT. It specifies CARETDEAFF. This chain connects TRBV10-2 to TRBJ1-1; D gene ambiguous. The germline V gene has CDR1 WSHSY and CDR2 SAAADI. The V and J ends lost 9 bases and 7 bases respectively, with 9 bases between them. There are 10 residues in the CDR3.

V gene TRBV29-1 combines with J gene TRBJ1-2; 8 bases are a match to TRBD1. The CDR3 is made up of 12 amino acids. Germline CDR1 and CDR2: SQVTM and ANQGSEA. Trimming cost V 6 bases and J 6 bases; bases outside gene matches: 6. The CDR3 loop reads CSVDQGAHGYTF. The CDR3 nucleotides read TGCAGCGTGGACCAGGGGGCTCATGGCTACACCTTC.

The chain carries TRBV28 and TRBJ2-1; D not resolved. The germline gives CDR1 MDHEN, CDR2 SYDVKM. The CDR3 has 12 residues. The V gene lost 2 bases and the J gene lost 9 bases, with 8 bases spanning the gap. CDR3 sequence (DNA): TGTGCCAGCAGTTTAAGTCAGGCTGAGCAGTTCTTC. It codes for CASSLSQAEQFF.

This clone was found once. The DNA of the CDR3 is TGCGCCAGCAGCTCGACTTCTTTTTTTAATTCACCCCTCCACTTT. Protein sequence: CASSSTSFFNSPLHF. The gene calls are TRBV5-1 and TRBJ1-6; unclear D gene. The CDR3 contains 15 residues. V dropped 3 bases and J dropped 6 bases, with 13 bases sitting between them. The germline CDR1 and CDR2 sequences are SGHRS and YFSETQ.

The chain is built from TRBV2 and TRBJ1-1, with D perhaps matching TRBD1 (6 bases). Germline V CDR1 and CDR2: SNHLY, FYNNEI. This CDR3 region has 12 residues. V was shortened by 11 bases and J by 3 bases, with 13 bases between the two germline ends. DNA of the CDR3: TGTGCCCCTAAGGGGGGGTACACTGAAGCTTTCTTT. It yields the protein CAPKGGYTEAFF.

The chain uses TRBV27 and TRBJ2-7; tentatively, D is TRBD1 (5 bases). Trimming took off 6 bases at V and 2 bases at J, with 14 bases between the two ends. Germline V gene data show CDR1 as MNHEY and CDR2 as SMNVEV (reference sequence). The CDR3 covers 14 residues. In DNA form, the CDR3 reads TGTGCCAGCAGAATATTGGGCAGGGCCTACGAGCAGTACTTC. It is translated as CASRILGRAYEQYF.

V and J are TRBV27 and TRBJ1-6; D unresolved. The CDR3 is 12 residues long. Germline V gene data show CDR1 as MNHEY and CDR2 as SMNVEV (reference sequence). V gave up 4 bases and J gave up 11 bases, with 9 bases separating them. CDR3 DNA sequence: TGTGCCAGCAGTTGGGGTAGTCCACCCCTCCACTTT. It codes for CASSWGSPPLHF.

The chain recombines TRBV11-3 with TRBJ1-1, with D possibly matching TRBD1 (5 bases). Germline CDR1 SGHNT, CDR2 YENEEA. Between the trimmed V and J ends, which lost 1 base and 3 bases, there was a span of 12 bases. This CDR3 region has 15 residues. CDR3 DNA sequence: TGTGCCAGCAGCTTAGGGGCCGGGGGGGACACTGAAGCTTTCTTT. This encodes CASSLGAGGDTEAFF.

This clone has only one observation. CDR3 DNA: TGCAGCGTTGGTGGGGGGGGACATGGTGGCTACACCTTC. Its protein is CSVGGGGHGGYTF. The chain is built from TRBV29-1 and TRBJ1-2; perhaps TRBD1 as D (6 bases). Germline assignment: CDR1 SQVTM and CDR2 ANQGSEA. CDR3 size: 13 residues. V was cut by 4 bases and J by 7 bases, with 16 bases left in between.

This rearrangement joins TRBV5-1 to TRBJ1-4; TRBD1 might be the D (5 bases). CDR1 SGHRS and CDR2 YFSETQ come from the germline V gene. Trimming shortened V by 3 bases and J by 2 bases, and 11 bases separated the two germline ends. The CDR3 covers 15 residues. CDR3 residues: CASSWGDGTNEKLFF. The CDR3 bases are TGCGCCAGCAGCTGGGGGGACGGGACTAATGAAAAACTGTTTTTT.

The rearrangement joins TRBV7-2 to TRBJ1-4, with 11 bases aligning to TRBD1. The V gene end was trimmed by 0 bases and the J gene end by 6 bases; junction bases not matched to a gene: 3. This CDR3 spans 16 amino acids. Germline assignment: CDR1 SGHTA and CDR2 FQGNSA. The CDR3 loop is CASSLARGQGDEKLFF. The CDR3 DNA is TGTGCCAGCAGCTTAGCGCGGGGACAGGGGGATGAAAAACTGTTTTTT.

This clone was detected a few times. The chain couples TRBV19 to TRBJ2-3; no clear D. Trimming pared 3 bases from V and 0 bases from J, leaving 16 bases between. Germline V CDR1 and CDR2: LNHDA, SQIVND (reference sequence). The CDR3 is 17 residues long. The CDR3 DNA sequence: TGTGCCAGTAGTATTCCCGTCAGACCGATTAGCACAGATACGCAGTATTTT. As protein: CASSIPVRPISTDTQYF.

Here the CDR3 reads CASSLAPTGGDSPLHF. CDR3 in DNA: TGCGCCAGCAGCTTGGCCCCCACAGGGGGCGATTCACCCCTCCACTTT. J is TRBJ1-6 and V is TRBV5-1, with 9 bases matching TRBD1. The CDR3 sequence is 16 residues long. Germline trimming cut 0 bases from V and 8 bases from J; bases unmatched to any gene: 6. Germline V CDR1 and CDR2: SGHRS, YFSETQ.

The rearrangement links TRBV4-3 to TRBJ2-2; D is undetermined. The CDR3 is made up of 17 amino acids. Germline V gene data show CDR1 as LGHNA and CDR2 as YSLEER. The V gene lost 2 bases and the J gene lost 0 bases, with 13 bases spanning the gap. CDR3 DNA: TGCGCCAGCAGCCAAAACGGTGGGAACGCGAACACCGGGGAGCTGTTTTTT. It specifies CASSQNGGNANTGELFF.

The rearrangement joins TRBV6-5 to TRBJ1-4, with a possible D match to TRBD1 (6 bases). The CDR3 covers 15 residues. Trimming removed 4 bases from V and 8 bases from J, with 17 bases in between. Germline V CDR1 and CDR2: MNHEY, SVGAGI. The CDR3 loop is CASSLTQGWSEKLFF. For the CDR3, the DNA is TGTGCCAGCAGTTTGACACAGGGATGGAGCGAAAAACTGTTTTTT.

V is TRBV19 and J is TRBJ2-1; no clear D gene. The CDR3 loop spans 14 amino acids. CDR1 and CDR2 (germline): LNHDA, SQIVND (reference sequence). The V and J ends lost 5 bases and 6 bases respectively, with 14 bases between them. The CDR3 region has the DNA TGTGCCAGTAGTTTTCGGACCCTTAGCAATGAGCAGTTCTTC. The encoded protein is CASSFRTLSNEQFF. Combining the CDR3 with reference TRBV19 and TRBJ2-1 gives the whole variable domain DGGITQSPKYLFRKEGQNVTLSCEQNLNHDAMYWYRQDPGQGLRLIYYSQIVNDFQKGDIAEGYSVSREKKESFPLTVTSAQKNPTAFYLCASSFRTLSNEQFFGPGTRLTVL.

The rearrangement uses TRBV7-3 and TRBJ2-3; D remains ambiguous. Germline V gene sequence: CDR1 SGHTA, CDR2 FQGTGA. Trimming cost V 3 bases and J 6 bases, with 10 bases left between them. The CDR3 runs 13 residues. The CDR3 nucleotides are TGTGCCAGCAGCTTGCGCCAGATTGATACGCAGTATTTT. Translation gives CASSLRQIDTQYF.

This chain links TRBV19 with TRBJ1-5, with D tentatively TRBD1 (6 bases). The V gene's germline CDR1 is LNHDA and CDR2 SQIVND (reference sequence). The V end was cut by 7 bases, the J end by 0 bases, with 16 bases between. There are 16 residues in the CDR3. The chain's CDR3 is CASTRTAFNSNQPQHF. DNA of the CDR3: TGTGCCAGTACCAGGACAGCCTTTAATAGCAATCAGCCCCAGCATTTT. Using reference TRBV19 and TRBJ1-5 for the parts outside the CDR3, the full variable domain is DGGITQSPKYLFRKEGQNVTLSCEQNLNHDAMYWYRQDPGQGLRLIYYSQIVNDFQKGDIAEGYSVSREKKESFPLTVTSAQKNPTAFYLCASTRTAFNSNQPQHFGDGTRLSIL.

The V and J genes are TRBV7-2 and TRBJ2-4; 8 bases match TRBD2. There are 17 residues in the CDR3. V lost 1 base, J lost 5 bases, and 10 bases stayed unmatched. The germline gives CDR1 SGHTA, CDR2 FQGNSA. The CDR3 region has the DNA TGTGCCAGCAGCTTAGGCTCGGGCCCGGGAGGGCAAAACATTCAGTACTTC. Its protein product is CASSLGSGPGGQNIQYF.

Points on this clone: Different DNA sequences within this sample yield the same CDR3. The chain is built from TRBV10-3 and TRBJ2-1, with TRBD2 matching over 8 bases. The CDR3 contains 19 residues. The germline CDR1 and CDR2 sequences are ENHRY and SYGVKD. With V trimmed by 3 bases and J by 4 bases, 17 bases remained unmatched. CDR3 amino acids: CAISEASGVAGTPYNEQFF. CDR3 DNA sequence: TGTGCCATCAGTGAAGCCTCCGGGGTAGCGGGGACCCCGTACAATGAGCAGTTCTTC.

This chain links TRBV18 with TRBJ2-7; possibly TRBD1 or TRBD2 for D (5 bases each). Germline assignment: CDR1 KGHSH and CDR2 LQKENI. V lost 5 bases and J 12 bases, leaving 17 bases between the germline ends. The CDR3 spans 12 residues. Here the CDR3 DNA reads TGTGCCAGCTCAGCTCTCCGGGACCGATGGTACTTC. Translation: CASSALRDRWYF.

The chain is built from TRBV4-2 and TRBJ1-2; the D is unclear. The V gene's germline CDR1 is LGHNA and CDR2 YNFKEQ. With 3 bases removed from V and 7 bases from J, the gap between germline ends came to 9 bases. The length of the CDR3 is 12 residues. CDR3 in amino acids: CASSQQDGGYTF. The DNA for the CDR3 is TGTGCCAGCAGCCAGCAAGACGGTGGCTACACCTTC.

The CDR3 reads CASSDTSGRTYEQYF. In DNA, the CDR3 is TGCGCCAGCAGCGACACTAGCGGGAGGACCTACGAGCAGTACTTC. This chain uses TRBV5-1 with TRBJ2-7, with 12 bases fitting TRBD2. This CDR3 is built from 15 residues. Germline V CDR1 and CDR2: SGHRS, YFSETQ. Germline trimming cut 4 bases from V and 2 bases from J; bases unmatched to any gene: 4.